This T cell receptor (beta chain) comes out of a study of cytotoxic CD8 clonotypes in ibrutinib-treated CLL. Overall study results and limits: Contraction or stability on treatment characterized the public clonotypes, which were uncommon.

CDR1 and CDR2 (germline): SGHNT, YYREEE (reference sequence). The CDR3 is made up of 17 amino acids. Losses at the gene ends were 4 bases for V and 0 bases for J; bases not matched to a gene: 6. Turning to this clone: Its antigen is not identified.

Produced via immunoSEQ multiplex PCR; TCRdb's table is partial and in-frame only. The table shows about 68,000 clones, with approximately 71% occurring only once. This TCR derives from a human donor with chronic lymphocytic leukemia. The genes are TRBV5-4 and TRBJ2-2, with 10 nucleotides matching TRBD1. Here the sequenced sample was PBMCs, taken after 12 months of ibrutinib treatment. CDR3: CASSRRQGATNTGELFF. DNA for the CDR3: TGTGCCAGCAGCCGGAGACAGGGGGCGACGAACACCGGGGAGCTGTTTTTT.